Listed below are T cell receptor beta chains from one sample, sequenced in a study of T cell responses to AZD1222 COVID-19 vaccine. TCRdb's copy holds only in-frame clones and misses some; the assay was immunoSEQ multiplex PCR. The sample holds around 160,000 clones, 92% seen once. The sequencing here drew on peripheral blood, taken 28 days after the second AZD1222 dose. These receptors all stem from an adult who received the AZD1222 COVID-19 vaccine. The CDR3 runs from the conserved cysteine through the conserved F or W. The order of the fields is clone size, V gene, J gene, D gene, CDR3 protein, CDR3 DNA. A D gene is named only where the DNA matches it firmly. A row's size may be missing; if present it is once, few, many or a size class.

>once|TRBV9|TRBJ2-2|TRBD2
CASSVSGLAGGRNTGELFF
TGTGCCAGCAGCGTAAGTGGACTAGCGGGGGGACGGAACACCGGGGAGCTGTTTTTT
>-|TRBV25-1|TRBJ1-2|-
CASSIQGFRGYTF
TGTGCCAGCAGTATACAGGGATTTCGGGGCTACACCTTC
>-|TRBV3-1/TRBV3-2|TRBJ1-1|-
CASSQDQGWAEAFF
TGTGCCAGCAGCCAAGACCAGGGGTGGGCTGAAGCTTTCTTT
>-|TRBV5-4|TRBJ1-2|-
CASSLRRSGYTF
TGTGCCAGCAGCTTACGTAGAAGTGGCTACACCTTC
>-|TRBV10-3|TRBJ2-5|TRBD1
CAISVQPDRAETQYF
TGTGCCATCAGTGTTCAGCCCGACAGGGCTGAGACCCAGTACTTC
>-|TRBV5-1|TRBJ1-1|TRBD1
CASSGTTGGTEAFF
TGCGCCAGCAGCGGCACGACAGGGGGCACTGAAGCTTTCTTT
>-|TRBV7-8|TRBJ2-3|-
CASSSYRWGARADTQYF
TGTGCCAGCAGCTCCTACCGTTGGGGGGCCCGCGCAGATACGCAGTATTTT
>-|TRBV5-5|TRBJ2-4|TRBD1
CASSLATGAERGIQYF
TGTGCCAGCAGCTTGGCGACAGGGGCGGAAAGAGGCATTCAGTACTTC
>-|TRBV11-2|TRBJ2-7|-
CASSFWTPSDEQYF
TGTGCCAGCAGCTTCTGGACACCGTCCGACGAGCAGTACTTC
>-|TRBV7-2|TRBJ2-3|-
CASSREGATDTQYF
TGTGCCAGCAGTAGGGAGGGGGCAACAGATACGCAGTATTTT
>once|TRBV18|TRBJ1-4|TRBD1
CASSLGQVATNEKLFF
TGTGCCAGCTCCCTAGGACAGGTTGCAACTAATGAAAAACTGTTTTTT
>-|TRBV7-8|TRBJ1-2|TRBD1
CASSAGTVSNYGYTF
TGTGCCAGCAGCGCGGGGACAGTATCTAACTATGGCTACACCTTC
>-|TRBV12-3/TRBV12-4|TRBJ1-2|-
CASSQQEVNGYTF
TGTGCCAGCAGTCAGCAGGAGGTTAACGGCTACACCTTC
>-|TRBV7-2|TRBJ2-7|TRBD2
CASSSGGGGSYEQYF
TGTGCCAGCAGCTCGGGAGGCGGGGGGTCCTACGAGCAGTACTTC
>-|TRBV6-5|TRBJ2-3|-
CASMRGDVTDTQYF
TGTGCCAGCATGAGGGGGGATGTCACAGATACGCAGTATTTT
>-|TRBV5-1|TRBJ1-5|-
CASSSTGSSNQPQHF
TGCGCCAGCAGCTCCACAGGGTCTAGCAATCAGCCCCAGCATTTT
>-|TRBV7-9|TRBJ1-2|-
CASSLTVYGYTF
TGTGCCAGCAGCTTAACGGTATATGGCTACACCTTC
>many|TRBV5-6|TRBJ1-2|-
CASSLPGTNYGYTF
TGTGCCAGCAGCTTGCCAGGGACTAACTATGGCTACACCTTC
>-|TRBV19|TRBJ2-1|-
CASSILRGEGGYNEQFF
TGTGCCAGTAGTATCTTAAGGGGGGAAGGGGGCTACAATGAGCAGTTCTTC
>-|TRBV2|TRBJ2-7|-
CASRVGSETYEQYF
TGTGCCAGCAGAGTGGGCAGTGAGACCTACGAGCAGTACTTC
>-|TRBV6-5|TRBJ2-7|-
CASSYSDSPYEQYF
TGTGCCAGCAGTTACTCGGACAGTCCCTACGAGCAGTACTTC
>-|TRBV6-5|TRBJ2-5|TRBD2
CASSRTSTETQYF
TGTGCCAGCAGTCGGACTAGCACGGAGACCCAGTACTTC
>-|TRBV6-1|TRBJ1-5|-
CASSEMGASQPQHF
TGTGCCAGCAGTGAAATGGGGGCGAGTCAGCCCCAGCATTTT
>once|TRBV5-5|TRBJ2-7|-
CASSLAGQGGYEQYF
TGTGCCAGCAGCTTGGCAGGCCAAGGCGGCTACGAGCAGTACTTC
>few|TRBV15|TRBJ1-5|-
CATSRALAQSGNQPQHF
TGTGCCACCAGCAGAGCCCTCGCCCAGTCCGGTAATCAGCCCCAGCATTTT
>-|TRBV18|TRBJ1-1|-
CASSPQEGGNEAFF
TGTGCCAGCTCACCCCAGGAAGGGGGTAATGAAGCTTTCTTT
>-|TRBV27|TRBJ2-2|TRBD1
CASSLSTGITGELFF
TGTGCCAGCAGTTTATCGACAGGGATCACCGGGGAGCTGTTTTTT
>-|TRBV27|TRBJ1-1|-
CASSLLGARRGEAFF
TGTGCCAGCAGTTTACTGGGGGCGCGAAGAGGTGAAGCTTTCTTT
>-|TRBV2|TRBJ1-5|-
CASSEATGTGQPQHF
TGTGCCAGCAGTGAAGCGACGGGTACAGGTCAGCCCCAGCATTTT
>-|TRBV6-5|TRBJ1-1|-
CASSYRYGVDTEAFF
TGTGCCAGCAGTTACCGCTACGGTGTAGACACTGAAGCTTTCTTT
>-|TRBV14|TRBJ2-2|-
CASSPYRDSGNTGELFF
TGTGCCAGCAGCCCTTACCGAGACAGCGGGAACACCGGGGAGCTGTTTTTT
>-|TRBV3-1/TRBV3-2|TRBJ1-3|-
CASSQTGSGFYSGNTIYF
TGTGCCAGCAGCCAAACGGGGTCAGGTTTCTACTCTGGAAACACCATATATTTT
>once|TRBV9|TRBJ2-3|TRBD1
CASSSTGADTQYF
TGTGCCAGCAGCAGCACAGGGGCAGATACGCAGTATTTT
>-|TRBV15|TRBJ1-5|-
CATSRRTGSRNQPQHF
TGTGCCACCAGCAGGCGGACGGGTTCTCGGAATCAGCCCCAGCATTTT
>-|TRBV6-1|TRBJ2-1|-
CASSEEFNEQFF
TGTGCCAGCAGTGAAGAATTCAATGAGCAGTTCTTC
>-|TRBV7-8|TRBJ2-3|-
CASSSLGTSTDTQYF
TGTGCCAGCAGCTCCCTGGGGACTTCCACAGATACGCAGTATTTT
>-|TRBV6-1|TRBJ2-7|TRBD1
CASSEKGQGASEQYF
TGTGCCAGCAGTGAAAAGGGACAGGGGGCCTCCGAGCAGTACTTC
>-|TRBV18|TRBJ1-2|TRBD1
CASSPPGGTGGDYGYTF
TGTGCCAGCTCACCACCCGGAGGGACAGGGGGCGACTATGGCTACACCTTC
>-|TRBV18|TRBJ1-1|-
CASSLDETVGWTEAFF
TGTGCCAGCTCCCTCGATGAGACAGTGGGGTGGACTGAAGCTTTCTTT
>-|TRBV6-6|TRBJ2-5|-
CASSSPTMGETQYF
TGTGCCAGCAGTTCGCCGACAATGGGGGAGACCCAGTACTTC
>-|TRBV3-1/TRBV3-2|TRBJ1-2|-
CASSQGMGNYGYTF
TGTGCCAGCAGCCAAGGGATGGGGAACTATGGCTACACCTTC
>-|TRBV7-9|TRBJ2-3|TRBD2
CASSLYLAGAGTDTQYF
TGTGCCAGCAGCCTGTACCTAGCGGGGGCCGGCACAGATACGCAGTATTTT
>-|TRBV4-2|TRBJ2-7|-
CASSPEGDPSSYEQYF
TGTGCCAGCAGCCCCGAGGGAGATCCTAGCTCCTACGAGCAGTACTTC
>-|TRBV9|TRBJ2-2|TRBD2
CASSVERGGDTGELFF
TGTGCCAGCAGCGTAGAACGGGGGGGTGACACCGGGGAGCTGTTTTTT
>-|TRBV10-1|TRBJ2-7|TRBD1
CASSGGGDPYEQYF
TGCGCCAGCAGTGGAGGGGGCGACCCCTACGAGCAGTACTTC
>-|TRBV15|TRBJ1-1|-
CATSRPRGPEAFF
TGTGCCACCAGCAGACCGAGGGGCCCCGAAGCTTTCTTT
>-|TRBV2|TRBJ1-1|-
CASSDRPGEAFF
TGTGCCAGCAGTGACCGACCGGGTGAAGCTTTCTTT
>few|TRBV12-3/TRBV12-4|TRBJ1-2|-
CASSLTSIRGYTF
TGTGCCAGCAGTTTGACTTCTATTAGAGGCTACACCTTC
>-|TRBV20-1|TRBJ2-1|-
CSVPGNEQFF
TGCAGTGTCCCGGGGAATGAGCAGTTCTTC
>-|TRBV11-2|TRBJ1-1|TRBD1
CASSPWTGSTEAFF
TGTGCCAGCAGCCCCTGGACAGGGTCCACTGAAGCTTTCTTT
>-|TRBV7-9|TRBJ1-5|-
CASSLGDHNQPQHF
TGTGCCAGCAGCTTAGGAGATCACAATCAGCCCCAGCATTTT
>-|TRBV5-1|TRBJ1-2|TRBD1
CASSLDRDRDYGYTF
TGCGCCAGCAGCCTGGATAGGGACAGGGACTATGGCTACACCTTC
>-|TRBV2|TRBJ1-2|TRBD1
CASNGQGAYGYTF
TGTGCCAGCAACGGACAGGGCGCATATGGCTACACCTTC
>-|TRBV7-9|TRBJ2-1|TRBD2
CASSPGLAGGPFEQFF
TGTGCCAGCAGCCCTGGGCTCGCGGGGGGGCCGTTTGAGCAGTTCTTC
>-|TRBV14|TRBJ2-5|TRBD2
CASSQEGRLGRATQYF
TGTGCCAGCAGCCAAGAAGGGAGGCTGGGGAGGGCGACCCAGTACTTC
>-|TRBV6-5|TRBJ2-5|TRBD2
CASSYSGGAEETQYF
TGTGCCAGCAGTTACAGCGGGGGGGCGGAAGAGACCCAGTACTTC
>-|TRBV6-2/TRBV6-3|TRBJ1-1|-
CASSPGGAGNTEAFF
TGTGCCAGCAGCCCGGGAGGGGCGGGGAACACTGAAGCTTTCTTT